The 14 T cell receptor beta chains listed next were all sequenced from one sample in a study of blood T cell repertoires in COVID-19 (dated by TCRdb to between 2020 and 2021). Libraries were prepared through the immunoSEQ multiplex PCR assay. In TCRdb, the immuneACCESS table is reduced to in-frame sequences with V and J assigned. These tables do not hold every clone; where another copy was compared, an unresolved V gene accounts for under half, and the others remain unexplained. The sample table shows 220,000 or so clones, and 85% to 90% are seen once. Jointly, the top ten make up over 12% of the sample. The sample comprised PBMCs or T cells enriched from blood (not recorded which). The receptors here all came from a woman between 45 and 60 years old with acute COVID-19.

The V gene is TRBV4-2, the J gene TRBJ2-3; possibly TRBD1 for D (5 bases). Trimming removed 5 bases from V and 0 bases from J, with 15 bases in between. CDR3 size: 16 residues. The V gene's germline CDR1 is LGHNA and CDR2 YNFKEQ. In nucleotides, the CDR3 is TGTGCCAGCAGCTATGCCGCAGGGTCGAGCACAGATACGCAGTATTTT. Its protein product is CASSYAAGSSTDTQYF.

The V gene is TRBV5-1, the J gene TRBJ2-3, with 9 bases lining up with TRBD2. The CDR3 is 17 amino acids. Germline lookup yields CDR1 SGHRS and CDR2 YFSETQ. V shed 3 bases and J 2 bases; nucleotides not matched to a gene: 10. As DNA, the CDR3 is TGCGCCAGCAGCTGGTTTACTAGCGGGCTGAACACAGATACGCAGTATTTT. It codes for CASSWFTSGLNTDTQYF.

The chain is built from TRBV12-5 and TRBJ2-3, with a tentative D call TRBD2 (6 bases). CDR3 length equals 12 residues. Germline V gene data show CDR1 as LGHNT and CDR2 as FRNRAP. Trimming removed 8 bases at V and 3 bases at J, with 9 bases between. The CDR3 bases are TGTGCTAGTTCGCGGGATACAGATACGCAGTATTTT. Its translation is CASSRDTDTQYF. Full variable domain (rest looked up from reference TRBV12-5 and TRBJ2-3): DARVTQTPRHKVTEMGQEVTMRCQPILGHNTVFWYRQTMMQGLELLAYFRNRAPLDDSGMPKDRFSAEMPDATLATLKIQPSEPRDSAVYFCASSRDTDTQYFGPGTRLTVL.

The V and J genes are TRBV18 and TRBJ2-1; 9 bases are shared with TRBD2. From germline, CDR1 is KGHSH and CDR2 LQKENI. Trimming took 1 base from V and 7 from J; bases not matched to a gene: 2. The length of the CDR3 is 14 residues. This CDR3 is CASSPLAGGNEQFF. CDR3 DNA: TGTGCCAGCTCACCACTCGCGGGGGGGAATGAGCAGTTCTTC.

A few counts support this clone. The J gene is TRBJ1-5, the V gene TRBV9; D unclear. This CDR3 comprises 16 residues. The V end lost 0 bases, the J end lost 9 bases, and 19 bases lay between the germline ends. Germline CDR1 SGDLS, CDR2 YYNGEE. The CDR3 protein is CASSVGSGNSPSPQHF. The CDR3, as DNA: TGTGCCAGCAGCGTAGGTTCAGGTAACAGCCCCTCGCCCCAGCATTTT.

The chain carries TRBV28 and TRBJ2-3; 10 positions match TRBD2. Germline CDR1 is MDHEN and CDR2 is SYDVKM. The V and J ends lost 4 bases and 5 bases, in that order; junction bases with no gene match: 12. CDR3 size: 17 residues. CDR3 sequence (DNA): TGTGCCAGCAGTTATGATCCCAGCGGGAGGGAACAAGATACGCAGTATTTT. This gives the protein CASSYDPSGREQDTQYF.

The genes are TRBV15 and TRBJ1-5; 7 nucleotides agree with TRBD1. CDR1 and CDR2 (germline): LNHNV, YYDKDF (reference sequence). The length of the CDR3 is 15 residues. The ends lost 3 bases at V and 5 bases at J; junction bases unmatched: 7. The CDR3 nucleotides are TGTGCCACCAGCAGTCGGACAGGTTCGCATCAGCCCCAGCATTTT. It translates to CATSSRTGSHQPQHF.

The CDR3 DNA reads as TGTGCCAGTGGACAGCCGCTCTCCTACGAGCAGTACTTC. Protein: CASGQPLSYEQYF. This chain uses TRBV2 with TRBJ2-7; D is perhaps TRBD1 (6 bases). The germline V and J ends were trimmed by 9 bases and 0 bases, with 12 bases remaining between them. The CDR3 is 13 amino acids. Germline V gene lookup returns CDR1 SNHLY and CDR2 FYNNEI.

The V gene is TRBV2, the J gene TRBJ2-7, with 8 positions matching TRBD2. The CDR3 sequence is 16 residues long. Germline V gene sequence: CDR1 SNHLY, CDR2 FYNNEI. After removal of 2 bases from V and 3 bases from J, the junction contained 9 bases not matched to a gene. The CDR3, as DNA: TGTGCCAGCAGTGAAAATGGAGCTAGCGGGCTCTACGAGCAGTACTTC. Protein: CASSENGASGLYEQYF.

The chain combines TRBV6-1 with TRBJ2-2; TRBD2 matches 14 bases. The V and J ends lost 4 bases and 5 bases, in that order; junction bases with no gene match: 3. This CDR3 region has 16 residues. Germline V lookup: CDR1 MNHNS, CDR2 SASEGT. In nucleotides, the CDR3 is TGTGCCAGCAGTGGACTAGCGGGAGGGAGGACCGGGGAGCTGTTTTTT. As protein: CASSGLAGGRTGELFF.

J is TRBJ2-1 and V is TRBV11-3; 15 bases are shared with TRBD2. This CDR3 contains 16 residues. The ends lost 5 bases at V and 10 bases at J; junction bases unmatched: 9. Germline lookup yields CDR1 SGHNT and CDR2 YENEEA. The CDR3 bases are TGTGCCAGCAGCACCGGACTAGCGGGGGGGTCATCGGAGCAGTTCTTC. Translated: CASSTGLAGGSSEQFF. Drawing the rest from reference TRBV11-3 and TRBJ2-1, the complete variable domain is EAGVVQSPRYKIIEKKQPVAFWCNPISGHNTLYWYLQNLGQGPELLIRYENEEAVDDSQLPKDRFSAERLKGVDSTLKIQPAELGDSAVYLCASSTGLAGGSSEQFFGPGTRLTVL.

This chain joins TRBV4-2 and TRBJ1-1; maybe TRBD1 (5 bases). The CDR3 spans 16 residues. In germline, CDR1 is LGHNA, CDR2 YNFKEQ. Trimming took off 1 base at V and 1 base at J, with 13 bases between the two ends. CDR3 DNA: TGTGCCAGCAGCCAAGGTTCGTCAGGGTCGAACACTGAAGCTTTCTTT. Residues: CASSQGSSGSNTEAFF.

The rearrangement joins TRBV5-8 to TRBJ1-5; no firm D call. CDR1 is SGHTS and CDR2 is YDEGEE in the germline V gene. Trimming took off 4 bases at V and 1 base at J, with 9 bases between the two ends. The CDR3 is 14 amino acids. The CDR3 sequence is CASSPTESNQPQHF. The CDR3, as DNA: TGTGCCAGCAGCCCCACAGAGAGCAATCAGCCCCAGCATTTT. Full variable domain (rest looked up from reference TRBV5-8 and TRBJ1-5): EAGVTQSPTHLIKTRGQQATLRCSPISGHTSVYWYQQALGLGLQFLLWYDEGEERNRGNFPPRFSGRQFPNYSSELNVNALELEDSALYLCASSPTESNQPQHFGDGTRLSIL.

This clone has just one count. The rearrangement uses TRBV28 and TRBJ2-5; 7 positions match TRBD1. CDR1 and CDR2 from the germline V gene are MDHEN and SYDVKM. The CDR3 has 15 amino acids. Unmatched junction bases numbered 8, after V lost 5 bases and J lost 2 bases. This CDR3 reads CASSTHRGPQETQYF. The CDR3 coding sequence is TGTGCCAGCAGTACCCACAGGGGACCTCAAGAGACCCAGTACTTC. Using reference TRBV28 and TRBJ2-5 for the parts outside the CDR3, the full variable domain is DVKVTQSSRYLVKRTGEKVFLECVQDMDHENMFWYRQDPGLGLRLIYFSYDVKMKEKGDIPEGYSVSREKKERFSLILESASTNQTSMYLCASSTHRGPQETQYFGPGTRLLVL.